What follows describes a single T cell receptor (beta chain). Its antigen is not known. The TCRbeta library was prepared with unique molecular identifiers. TCRdb processed the PCR reads anew with MiXCR; each CDR3 protein has one entry. The table records some 300,000 distinct CDR3 sequences, 6.5% to 9% of them present only once. This specimen comes from a study of T-cell reconstitution after alpha-beta-depleted transplantation in children. General study findings and limits: About two months after transplant, alpha-beta T cells reportedly came from several hundred expanded graft clones. A year post-transplant, T-cell counts and diversity derived mostly from newly produced T cells. Recipient T cells and thymic progenitors that survived gave rise to the high TCRbeta diversity observed at day 60 in some patients.

The CDR3 has 13 amino acids. Germline V gene data show CDR1 as SGHRS and CDR2 as YFSETQ. V was cut by 2 bases and J by 5 bases, with 10 bases left in between. The TCR originated in a female patient younger than 10 who had a stem cell transplant for Fanconi anemia, so the T cells may come from the graft donor. Sequences were derived from peripheral blood, sampled 360 days after TCRalphabeta/CD19-depleted stem cell transplant. The J gene is TRBJ2-5, the V gene TRBV5-1; D is uncertain. For the CDR3, the DNA is TGCGCCAGCAGCTTAAAATCTGTGGAGACCCAGTACTTC. Residues: CASSLKSVETQYF.